This TCR beta chain was sequenced in a study of cytomegalovirus exposure and HLA in healthy donors. The V end was cut by 4 bases, the J end by 0 bases, with 6 bases between. CDR1 and CDR2 from the germline V gene are SGHDN and FVKESK. The CDR3 contains 14 residues. PCR employed 60 Vbeta and 13 Jbeta primers. Libraries were prepared by immunoSEQ multiplex PCR; TCRdb keeps only in-frame clonotypes and omits some of them. Of 95,000 to 120,000 clones in the sample, 65% to 85% are singletons; the top ten hold less than 5.5%. Sequenced: PBMCs. J is TRBJ2-2 and V is TRBV14; D not certain. The source of this sequence is a woman in her 30s in good health and CMV-seropositive. The DNA for the CDR3 is TGTGCCAGCAGCCGGCCGACGAACACCGGGGAGCTGTTTTTT. Protein product: CASSRPTNTGELFF.